Each of the 21 T cell receptor beta chains below was sequenced from the same sample in a study of lymphopenia after photon versus proton radiotherapy. TCRdb's copy holds only in-frame clones and misses some; the assay was immunoSEQ multiplex PCR. In the table there are some 40,000 clones, approximately 86% of which are singletons. Sequences were derived from peripheral blood, sampled from a patient treated with proton-based radiotherapy. The receptors stem from a woman between 65 and 79 years old with pancreatic cancer. Some clones in this sample may be carry-over from other donors' samples.

This chain connects TRBV19 to TRBJ1-1; 8 bases are a match to TRBD1. This CDR3 region has 15 residues. CDR1 is LNHDA and CDR2 is SQIVND in the germline V gene (reference sequence). V gave up 5 bases and J gave up 3 bases; unmatched junction bases: 8. CDR3 bases: TGTGCCAGTAGTCTCACGACAGGGGCCTACACTGAAGCTTTCTTT. It codes for CASSLTTGAYTEAFF. The whole variable domain, remainder taken from reference TRBV19 and TRBJ1-1, is DGGITQSPKYLFRKEGQNVTLSCEQNLNHDAMYWYRQDPGQGLRLIYYSQIVNDFQKGDIAEGYSVSREKKESFPLTVTSAQKNPTAFYLCASSLTTGAYTEAFFGQGTRLTVV.

The chain combines TRBV6-6 with TRBJ2-7; D perhaps matches TRBD2 (5 bases). V was cut by 6 bases and J by 0 bases, with 15 bases left in between. The germline CDR1 and CDR2 sequences are MNHNY and SVGAGI (reference sequence). The CDR3 spans 15 residues. The CDR3 DNA reads as TGTGCCAGCAGATCTACTAGTTTGAGCTCCTACGAGCAGTACTTC. This encodes CASRSTSLSSYEQYF.

The chain has TRBV7-2 and TRBJ1-1; D gene uncertain. The V gene's germline CDR1 is SGHTA and CDR2 FQGNSA. Trimming left V 5 bases short and J 2 bases short, with 9 bases between. This CDR3 comprises 13 residues. This CDR3 reads CASSVELNTEAFF. CDR3 DNA sequence: TGTGCCAGCAGCGTGGAACTTAACACTGAAGCTTTCTTT.

V is TRBV6-6 and J is TRBJ2-2; unclear D gene. Germline V gene sequence: CDR1 MNHNY, CDR2 SVGAGI (reference sequence). This CDR3 has 14 residues. V lost 7 bases to trimming and J lost 1 base, with 10 bases between them. The CDR3 loop is CASMQDLNTGELFF. CDR3 in DNA: TGTGCCAGCATGCAGGATCTGAACACCGGGGAGCTGTTTTTT.

The V gene is TRBV25-1, the J gene TRBJ2-7; 10 nucleotides match TRBD1. Germline-derived CDR1 and CDR2 are MGHDK and SYGVNS. The CDR3 is made up of 15 amino acids. V lost 5 bases, J lost 4 bases, and 8 bases stayed unmatched. CDR3 sequence: CASSSDRGPRYEQYF. The CDR3 region has the DNA TGTGCCAGCAGTTCCGACAGGGGGCCTCGGTACGAGCAGTACTTC.

This sequence joins TRBV5-8 and TRBJ1-1, with TRBD1 matching over 9 bases. The length of the CDR3 is 13 residues. Germline V CDR1 and CDR2: SGHTS, YDEGEE. The V gene end was trimmed by 5 bases and the J gene end by 5 bases; junction bases not matched to a gene: 4. CDR3 nucleotide sequence: TGTGCCAGCAGAGACAGGGGGAGGACTGAAGCTTTCTTT. Amino acid sequence: CASRDRGRTEAFF.

A word on this clone: An end of the junction differs from the germline gene, which may be a read error. V usage is TRBV28 and J usage is TRBJ1-2; D is ambiguous. Germline V gives CDR1 MDHEN, CDR2 SYDVKM. The length of the CDR3 is 14 residues. CDR3 amino acids: CVSSTNNRIYGYTF. CDR3 DNA sequence: TGTGTCAGCAGCACCAACAACAGAATTTATGGCTACACCTTC.

The chain is built from TRBV11-3 and TRBJ2-7; 10 bases are a match to TRBD1. The CDR3 sequence is 16 residues long. Germline assignment: CDR1 SGHNT and CDR2 YENEEA. Losses at the gene ends were 5 bases for V and 3 bases for J; bases not matched to a gene: 10. CDR3 sequence (DNA): TGTGCCAGCAGCCCATCAGGCGGACAGGGGGACTACGAGCAGTACTTC. Amino acid sequence: CASSPSGGQGDYEQYF.

The chain combines TRBV2 with TRBJ1-6, with 7 bases fitting TRBD1. The germline gives CDR1 SNHLY, CDR2 FYNNEI. The CDR3 consists of 16 residues. V lost 5 bases, J lost 7 bases, and 11 bases stayed unmatched. The CDR3, as DNA: TGTGCCAGCAGTCCCTCCGGGACAGCAATAAATTCACCCCTCCACTTT. Protein product: CASSPSGTAINSPLHF.

This sequence joins TRBV4-1 and TRBJ1-2; D is uncertain. Germline V gene lookup returns CDR1 MGHRA and CDR2 YSYEKL. The CDR3 extends over 17 amino acids. V lost 1 base, J lost 4 bases, and 19 bases lay in between. CDR3 coding DNA: TGCGCCAGCAGCCAAGGTCCGGGTCTTAATCTGGGCTATGGCTACACCTTC. This codes for CASSQGPGLNLGYGYTF.

The CDR3 sequence is CASSLGADTQYF. CDR3 in DNA: TGTGCCAGCAGCTTAGGAGCCGATACGCAGTATTTT. V usage is TRBV7-9 and J usage is TRBJ2-3; no reliable D call. V was shortened by 1 base and J by 6 bases, with 5 bases between the two germline ends. The CDR3 is 12 residues long. The V gene's germline CDR1 is SEHNR and CDR2 FQNEAQ (reference sequence).

Only one count was recorded for this clone. J is TRBJ2-2 and V is TRBV5-1; D unresolved. V lost 0 bases and J lost 7, with 10 bases in between. In germline, CDR1 is SGHRS, CDR2 YFSETQ. CDR3 size: 14 residues. CDR3 sequence: CASSLDVWGGELFF. The CDR3 DNA reads as TGCGCCAGCAGCTTGGATGTGTGGGGCGGGGAGCTGTTTTTT.

The J gene is TRBJ2-5, the V gene TRBV2; D might be TRBD1 (5 bases). CDR1 and CDR2 (germline): SNHLY, FYNNEI. The CDR3 has 16 residues. V was trimmed by 2 bases and J by 0 bases, leaving 13 bases between them. CDR3 residues: CASSEFGGAHQETQYF. CDR3 sequence (DNA): TGTGCCAGCAGTGAATTTGGTGGGGCCCACCAAGAGACCCAGTACTTC.

The chain couples TRBV28 to TRBJ1-5; D is unresolved. This CDR3 has 12 amino acids. V lost 6 bases, J lost 6 bases, and 9 bases lay in between. Germline V gene sequence: CDR1 MDHEN, CDR2 SYDVKM. CDR3 DNA sequence: TGTGCCAGCAGGCGCGACGCTCAGCCCCAGCATTTT. Translated, it gives CASRRDAQPQHF.

This chain joins TRBV9 and TRBJ2-1, with 14 bases aligning to TRBD2. With V trimmed by 5 bases and J by 8 bases, 6 bases remained unmatched. Looked up from germline, CDR1 is SGDLS and CDR2 is YYNGEE. The CDR3 contains 15 residues. The CDR3 bases are TGTGCCAGCAGTGGGGGACTAGCGGGAGAGGATGAGCAGTTCTTC. Its translation is CASSGGLAGEDEQFF.

This clone was recorded only once. The chain combines TRBV29-1 with TRBJ2-3; D is ambiguous. Trimming stripped 8 bases from V and 2 bases from J, with 20 bases between. The CDR3 extends over 15 amino acids. Germline loops: CDR1 SQVTM, CDR2 ANQGSEA. CDR3 residues: CSFKLLASFTDTQYF. The CDR3, as DNA: TGCAGCTTTAAGTTACTCGCCTCTTTCACAGATACGCAGTATTTT.

The V and J genes are TRBV27 and TRBJ1-4, with 8 nucleotides matching TRBD1. Per the germline V gene, CDR1 is MNHEY and CDR2 is SMNVEV (reference sequence). The trim removed 1 base at V and 10 bases at J, leaving 8 bases unmatched. The CDR3 is made up of 15 amino acids. The CDR3 sequence is CASSLFGQGGGKLFF. In DNA form, the CDR3 reads TGTGCCAGCAGTTTATTCGGACAGGGAGGTGGAAAACTGTTTTTT. Looking up the rest from reference TRBV27 and TRBJ1-4 gives the full variable domain: EAQVTQNPRYLITVTGKKLTVTCSQNMNHEYMSWYRQDPGLGLRQIYYSMNVEVTDKGDVPEGYKVSRKEKRNFPLILESPSPNQTSLYFCASSLFGQGGGKLFFGSGTQLSVL.

V is TRBV28 and J is TRBJ1-6, with 10 bases identical to TRBD1. The CDR3 totals 15 residues. In germline, CDR1 is MDHEN, CDR2 SYDVKM. The trim removed 10 bases at V and 10 bases at J, leaving 13 bases unmatched. The CDR3 nucleotides are TGTGCCACCCACATCGGGGACAGGGGTAAATCACCCCTCCACTTT. As protein: CATHIGDRGKSPLHF.

The chain links TRBV5-1 to TRBJ2-1; 12 bases agree with TRBD2. From germline, CDR1 is SGHRS and CDR2 YFSETQ. This CDR3 region has 15 residues. J was trimmed by 6 bases and V by 2 bases; bases with no gene match: 3. CDR3 region: CASSLATSGSNEQFF. The CDR3 coding sequence is TGCGCCAGCAGCTTAGCGACTAGCGGGAGCAATGAGCAGTTCTTC.

The chain links TRBV30 to TRBJ2-7, with D possibly being TRBD1 (6 bases). Between the trimmed V and J ends, which lost 3 bases and 6 bases, there was a span of 9 bases. CDR3 size: 11 residues. The germline gives CDR1 GTSNPN, CDR2 SVGIG (reference sequence). The CDR3 DNA follows: TGTGCCTGGAGACAGGGTGGCGAGCAGTACTTC. Protein: CAWRQGGEQYF.

This chain joins TRBV7-3 and TRBJ2-3; no reliable D call. This CDR3 is built from 13 residues. Germline V lookup: CDR1 SGHTA, CDR2 FQGTGA. The V end lost 2 bases, the J end lost 5 bases, and 8 bases lay between the germline ends. The CDR3 is CASSLGSIDTQYF. CDR3 DNA: TGTGCCAGCAGCTTAGGCTCAATAGATACGCAGTATTTT.